This T cell receptor (beta chain) comes out of a study of blood T cell repertoires in COVID-19. Turning to the study itself: The study drew acute and convalescent COVID-19 samples from the United States, Italy and Spain. T cells, B-cell-depleted T cells, or PBMCs provided the cDNA or gDNA that served as material.

Per the original data handling: From reference gene primer amplification, estimates of nucleated cell counts were derived. TCRdb's table, derived via immunoSEQ multiplex PCR, lists solely in-frame clones and lacks some. The V and J calls and the clone size are those of that table, but D and trimming were determined from the DNA. This table has around 200,000 clones, approximately 83% appearing once. The CDR3 sequence is 16 residues long. V shed 0 bases, J shed 6 bases, and the junction held 4 bases outside the gene matches. Germline V gene lookup returns CDR1 SEHNR and CDR2 FQNEAQ (reference sequence).

The gene calls are TRBV7-9 and TRBJ1-4; 10 nucleotides line up with TRBD1. The receptor comes from a woman aged 40 to 49 with active or convalescent COVID-19. Sequencing was performed on peripheral blood. As DNA, the CDR3 is TGTGCCAGCAGCTTAGCTCCCGGGACAGGGGATGAAAAACTGTTTTTT. It yields the protein CASSLAPGTGDEKLFF.